The entry that follows covers one T cell receptor (beta chain) sequence. This record comes from a study of blood T cell repertoires in COVID-19. As for the study in general: Nucleic acid was either cDNA or gDNA, and it came from T cells, B-cell-depleted T cells, or PBMCs.

Here immunoSEQ multiplex PCR was the method, and the copy in TCRdb shows in-frame clones only, minus some. This table has roughly 340,000 clones, approximately 89% appearing once. The CDR3 contains 16 residues. Germline CDR1 SGHRS, CDR2 YFSETQ. J lost 4 bases, V lost 4 bases, and 9 bases had no gene match. Material: PBMCs or T cells enriched from blood (not recorded which). V gene TRBV5-1 combines with J gene TRBJ2-3, with 10 bases fitting TRBD2. This receptor was obtained from a man aged 35 to 55 in a cohort exposed to, infected with or recovered from COVID-19 (not recorded which). The CDR3 loop reads CASSPEIAGGADTQYF. CDR3 in DNA: TGCGCCAGCAGCCCAGAGATAGCGGGAGGCGCAGATACGCAGTATTTT.